This T cell receptor beta chain was documented in a study of vaccination effects on CD4 cells after COVID-19. Study information: Post-vaccine samples followed the second dose by a median of 72 days. Study findings and constraints: There was marked clonal contraction among infection- and vaccine-induced clones late after vaccination.

Regarding this clone: Its antigen remains unidentified.

Antigen-specific CD4+ T cells were expanded with viral peptide pools in the ViraFEST assay before sequencing. Culturing for around 10 days preceded CD4+ T cell isolation. Of the BNT162b2 and mRNA-1273 vaccines, participants received two doses of one or the other. IL-2 at 10 IU/ml and peptides at about 10 ug/ml were added to cultured PBMC, around 2.2 million per well. The authors replaced half the medium with IL-2 medium on days 3 and 7. V gave up 3 bases and J gave up 10 bases, with 13 bases separating them. The CDR3 runs 14 residues. CDR1 LGHDT and CDR2 YNNKEL come from the germline V gene (reference sequence). Libraries were prepared by immunoSEQ multiplex PCR; TCRdb keeps only in-frame clonotypes and omits some of them. Of some 22,000 clones listed, roughly three quarters were seen once; the top ten hold more than 9%.

The sequencing here drew on CD4+ T cells from PBMCs cultured with HCoV-229E spike peptides, taken after COVID-19 vaccination. The rearrangement links TRBV3-1 (or the pseudogene TRBV3-2) to TRBJ1-6; D ambiguous. The clonotype was recovered from a human donor who received a COVID-19 vaccine. The CDR3 DNA sequence: TGTGCCAGCAGCCAGATCCGAATGTGGTCACCCCTCCACTTT. It specifies CASSQIRMWSPLHF.